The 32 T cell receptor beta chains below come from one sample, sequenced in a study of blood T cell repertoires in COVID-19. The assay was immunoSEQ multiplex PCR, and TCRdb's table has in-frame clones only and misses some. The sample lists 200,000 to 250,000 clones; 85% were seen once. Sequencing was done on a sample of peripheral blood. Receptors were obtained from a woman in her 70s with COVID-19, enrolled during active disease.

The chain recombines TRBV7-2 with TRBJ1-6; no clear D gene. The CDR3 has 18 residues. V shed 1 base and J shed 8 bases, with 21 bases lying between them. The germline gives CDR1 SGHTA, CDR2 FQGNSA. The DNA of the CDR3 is TGTGCCAGCAGCTTAGTGGCCAGCGCTCCAAATTCGGATTCACCCCTCCACTTT. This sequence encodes CASSLVASAPNSDSPLHF.

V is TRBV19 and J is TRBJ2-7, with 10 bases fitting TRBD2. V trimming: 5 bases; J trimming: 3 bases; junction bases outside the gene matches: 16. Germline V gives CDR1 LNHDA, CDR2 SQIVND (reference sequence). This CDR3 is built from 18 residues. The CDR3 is CASSPGLAAVKAIYEQYF. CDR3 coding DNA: TGTGCCAGTAGTCCAGGACTAGCGGCAGTCAAGGCCATCTACGAGCAGTACTTC.

DNA for the CDR3: TGTGCCAGCAGTTACGGGCGGGGGCTTAACACTGAAGCTTTCTTT. It translates to CASSYGRGLNTEAFF. The chain combines TRBV6-5 with TRBJ1-1; possible D gene TRBD1, 6 bases. Deletions cut 2 bases from V and 2 bases from J, with 12 bases between. The CDR3 covers 15 residues. Germline CDR1 and CDR2: MNHEY and SVGAGI.

The CDR3 loop is CASSVSQSGYTF. DNA of the CDR3: TGTGCCAGCAGCGTGTCCCAGTCGGGCTACACCTTC. The V and J genes are TRBV9 and TRBJ1-2; no clear D. The length of the CDR3 is 12 residues. CDR1 is SGDLS, CDR2 YYNGEE, per germline. Trimming shortened V by 2 bases and J by 8 bases, and 10 bases separated the two germline ends.

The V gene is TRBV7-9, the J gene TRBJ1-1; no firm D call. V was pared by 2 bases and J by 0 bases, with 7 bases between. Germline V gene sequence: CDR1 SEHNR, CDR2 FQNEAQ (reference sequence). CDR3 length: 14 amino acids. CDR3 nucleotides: TGTGCCAGCAGCTTAAACACGCTGAACACTGAAGCTTTCTTT. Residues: CASSLNTLNTEAFF.

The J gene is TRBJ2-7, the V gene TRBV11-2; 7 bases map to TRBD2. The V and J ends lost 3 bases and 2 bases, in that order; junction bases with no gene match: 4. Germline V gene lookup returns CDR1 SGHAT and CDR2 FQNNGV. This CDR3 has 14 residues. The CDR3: CASSFERGTYEQYF. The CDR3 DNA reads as TGTGCCAGCAGCTTCGAGCGGGGCACCTACGAGCAGTACTTC.

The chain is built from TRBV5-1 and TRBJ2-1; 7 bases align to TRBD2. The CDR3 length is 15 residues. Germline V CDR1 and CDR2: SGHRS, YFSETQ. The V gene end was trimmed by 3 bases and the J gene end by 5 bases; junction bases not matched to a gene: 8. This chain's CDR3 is CASSSSGTTHNEQFF. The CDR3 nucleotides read TGCGCCAGCAGCTCATCCGGGACTACACACAATGAGCAGTTCTTC.

DNA for the CDR3: TGTGCCAGTAGTACCGACAGGGTTCAACAAGATACGCAGTATTTT. Translation gives CASSTDRVQQDTQYF. The rearrangement links TRBV19 to TRBJ2-3; TRBD1 aligns across 7 bases. CDR1 and CDR2 (germline): LNHDA, SQIVND (reference sequence). The CDR3 runs to 15 residues. V was pared by 4 bases and J by 5 bases, with 9 bases of the junction left unmatched.

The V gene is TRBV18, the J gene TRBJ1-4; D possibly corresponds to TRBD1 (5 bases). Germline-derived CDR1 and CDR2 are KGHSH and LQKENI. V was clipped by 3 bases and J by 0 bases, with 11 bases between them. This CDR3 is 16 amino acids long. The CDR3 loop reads CASSPYRPSTNEKLFF. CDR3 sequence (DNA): TGTGCCAGCTCACCCTACAGGCCCTCAACTAATGAAAAACTGTTTTTT.

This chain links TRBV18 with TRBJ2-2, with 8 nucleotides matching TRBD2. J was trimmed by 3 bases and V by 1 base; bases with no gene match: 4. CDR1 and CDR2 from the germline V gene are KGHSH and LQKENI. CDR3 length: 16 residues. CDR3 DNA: TGTGCCAGCTCACCACAGAGCGGGAGCTACACCGGGGAGCTGTTTTTT. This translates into CASSPQSGSYTGELFF.

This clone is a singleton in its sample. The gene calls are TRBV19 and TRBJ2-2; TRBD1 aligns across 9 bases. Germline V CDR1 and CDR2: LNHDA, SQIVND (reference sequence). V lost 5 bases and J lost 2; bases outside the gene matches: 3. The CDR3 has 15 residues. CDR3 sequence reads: CASSGTGRNTGELFF. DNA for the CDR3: TGTGCCAGTAGTGGGACAGGGAGAAACACCGGGGAGCTGTTTTTT.

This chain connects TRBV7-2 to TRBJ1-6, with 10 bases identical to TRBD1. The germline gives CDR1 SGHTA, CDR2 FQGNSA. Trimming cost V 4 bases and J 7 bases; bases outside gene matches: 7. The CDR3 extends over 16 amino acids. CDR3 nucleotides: TGTGCCAGCAGCTACATGCCGGGACAGGGGAATTCACCCCTCCACTTT. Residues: CASSYMPGQGNSPLHF.

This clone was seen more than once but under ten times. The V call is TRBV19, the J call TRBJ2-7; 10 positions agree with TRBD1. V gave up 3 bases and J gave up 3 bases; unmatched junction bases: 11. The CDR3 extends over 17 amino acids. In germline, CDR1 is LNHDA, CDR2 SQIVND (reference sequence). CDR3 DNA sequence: TGTGCCAGTAGTATGTGGGGGGAGGGACAGGGGAACTACGAGCAGTACTTC. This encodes CASSMWGEGQGNYEQYF.

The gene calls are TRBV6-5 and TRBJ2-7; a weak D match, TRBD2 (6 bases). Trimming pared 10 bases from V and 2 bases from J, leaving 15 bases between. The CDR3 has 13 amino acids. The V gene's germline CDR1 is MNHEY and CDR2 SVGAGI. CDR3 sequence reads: CATTPGVTYEQYF. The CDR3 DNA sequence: TGTGCCACCACCCCGGGGGTTACCTACGAGCAGTACTTC.

The CDR3 protein is CASSSPGQGSDTQYF. The CDR3 nucleotides are TGTGCCAGCAGTTCTCCGGGACAGGGATCAGATACGCAGTATTTT. The chain has TRBV27 and TRBJ2-3; TRBD1 agrees at 9 bases. V lost 4 bases to trimming and J lost 4 bases; unmatched junction nucleotides: 6. Germline CDR1 and CDR2: MNHEY and SMNVEV (reference sequence). The CDR3 covers 15 residues.

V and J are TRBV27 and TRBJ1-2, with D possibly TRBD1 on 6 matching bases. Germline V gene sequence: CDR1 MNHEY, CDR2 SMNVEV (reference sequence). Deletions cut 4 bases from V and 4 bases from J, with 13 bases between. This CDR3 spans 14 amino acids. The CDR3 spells CASSSGQNLYGYTF. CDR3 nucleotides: TGTGCCAGCAGTTCCGGACAGAATCTCTATGGCTACACCTTC.

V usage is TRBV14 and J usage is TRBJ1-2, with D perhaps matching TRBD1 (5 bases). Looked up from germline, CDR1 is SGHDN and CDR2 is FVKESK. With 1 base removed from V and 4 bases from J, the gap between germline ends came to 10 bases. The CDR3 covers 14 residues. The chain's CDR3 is CASSQARASYGYTF. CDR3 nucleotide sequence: TGTGCCAGCAGCCAAGCCAGGGCTTCCTATGGCTACACCTTC. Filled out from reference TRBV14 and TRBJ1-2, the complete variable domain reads EAGVTQFPSHSVIEKGQTVTLRCDPISGHDNLYWYRRVMGKEIKFLLHFVKESKQDESGMPNNRFLAERTGGTYSTLKVQPAELEDSGVYFCASSQARASYGYTFGSGTRLTVV.

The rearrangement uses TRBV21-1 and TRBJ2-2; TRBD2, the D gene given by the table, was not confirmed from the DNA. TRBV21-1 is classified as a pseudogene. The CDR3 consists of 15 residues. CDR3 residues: CASSKRLGGLGELFF. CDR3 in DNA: TGTGCCAGCAGCAAGCGCCTGGGAGGTTTGGGGGAGCTGTTTTTT.

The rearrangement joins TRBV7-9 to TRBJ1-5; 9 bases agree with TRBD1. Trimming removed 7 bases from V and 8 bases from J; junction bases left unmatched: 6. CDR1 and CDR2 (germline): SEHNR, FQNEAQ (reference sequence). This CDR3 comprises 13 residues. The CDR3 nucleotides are TGTGCCAGCACCGGACAGGGGTTTGAGCCCCAGCATTTT. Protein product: CASTGQGFEPQHF.

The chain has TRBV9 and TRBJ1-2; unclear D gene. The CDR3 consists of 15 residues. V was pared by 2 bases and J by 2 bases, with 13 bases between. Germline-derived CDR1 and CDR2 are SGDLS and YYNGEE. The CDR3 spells CASSVSGSPNYGYTF. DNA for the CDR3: TGTGCCAGCAGCGTCTCAGGCTCCCCAAACTATGGCTACACCTTC. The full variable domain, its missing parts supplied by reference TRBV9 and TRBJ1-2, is DSGVTQTPKHLITATGQRVTLRCSPRSGDLSVYWYQQSLDQGLQFLIQYYNGEERAKGNILERFSAQQFPDLHSELNLSSLELGDSALYFCASSVSGSPNYGYTFGSGTRLTVV.

The CDR3 loop reads CASSQDLAGQPQHF. CDR3 coding DNA: TGCGCCAGCAGCCAAGATTTAGCAGGGCAGCCCCAGCATTTT. The chain has TRBV4-3 and TRBJ1-5, with D possibly being TRBD1 (5 bases). This CDR3 has 14 residues. V was pared by 0 bases and J by 7 bases, with 10 bases between. Germline CDR1 and CDR2: LGHNA and YSLEER.

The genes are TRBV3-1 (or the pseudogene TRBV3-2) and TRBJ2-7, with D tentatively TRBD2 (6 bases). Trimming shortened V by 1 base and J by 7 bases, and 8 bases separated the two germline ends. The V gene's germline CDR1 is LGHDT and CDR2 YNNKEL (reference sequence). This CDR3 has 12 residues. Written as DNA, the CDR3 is TGTGCCAGCAGCCAAGTCGGGGGAGAGCAGTACTTC. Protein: CASSQVGGEQYF.

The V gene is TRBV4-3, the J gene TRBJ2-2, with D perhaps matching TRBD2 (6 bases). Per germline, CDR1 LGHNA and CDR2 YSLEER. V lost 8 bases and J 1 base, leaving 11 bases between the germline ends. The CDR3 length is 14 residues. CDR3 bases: TGCGCCAGCGCCGGGACTGGGAACACCGGGGAGCTGTTTTTT. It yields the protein CASAGTGNTGELFF.

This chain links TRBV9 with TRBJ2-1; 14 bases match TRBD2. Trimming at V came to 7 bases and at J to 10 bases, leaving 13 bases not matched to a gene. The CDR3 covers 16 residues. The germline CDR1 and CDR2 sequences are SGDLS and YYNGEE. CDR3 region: CASSLPGLAGVGEQFF. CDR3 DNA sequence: TGTGCCAGCTCCCTACCGGGACTAGCGGGAGTTGGAGAGCAGTTCTTC.

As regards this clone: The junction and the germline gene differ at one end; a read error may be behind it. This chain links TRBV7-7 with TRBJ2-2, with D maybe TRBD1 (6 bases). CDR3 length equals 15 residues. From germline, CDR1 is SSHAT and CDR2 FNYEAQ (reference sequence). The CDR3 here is CASSPRDTVTGELFF. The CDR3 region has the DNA TGTGCTAGCAGCCCCCGGGACACAGTCACCGGGGAGCTGTTTTTT.

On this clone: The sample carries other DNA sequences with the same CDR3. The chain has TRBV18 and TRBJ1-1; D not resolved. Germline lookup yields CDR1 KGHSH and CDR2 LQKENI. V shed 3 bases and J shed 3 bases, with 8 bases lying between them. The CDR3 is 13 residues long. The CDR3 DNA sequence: TGTGCCAGCTCACCCAACAGAGACACTGAAGCTTTCTTT. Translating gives CASSPNRDTEAFF.

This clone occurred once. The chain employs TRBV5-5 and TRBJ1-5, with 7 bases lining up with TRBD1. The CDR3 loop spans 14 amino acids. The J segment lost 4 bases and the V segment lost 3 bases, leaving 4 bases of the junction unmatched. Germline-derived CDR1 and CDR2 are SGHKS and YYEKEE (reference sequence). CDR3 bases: TGTGCCAGCAGCTATTCCAGGGGGAATCAGCCCCAGCATTTT. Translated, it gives CASSYSRGNQPQHF.

CDR3 region: CASSLGWTSGRGETQYF. DNA of the CDR3: TGTGCCAGCAGCTTGGGGTGGACTAGCGGGAGAGGAGAGACCCAGTACTTC. The genes are TRBV5-6 and TRBJ2-5; TRBD2 aligns across 13 bases. Losses at the gene ends were 0 bases for V and 4 bases for J; bases not matched to a gene: 6. Germline V gene lookup returns CDR1 SGHDT and CDR2 YYEEEE. The CDR3 runs 17 residues.

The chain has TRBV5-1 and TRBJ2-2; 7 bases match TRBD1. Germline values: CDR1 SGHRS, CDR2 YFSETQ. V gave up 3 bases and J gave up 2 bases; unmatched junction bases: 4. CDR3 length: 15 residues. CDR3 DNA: TGCGCCAGCAGCTCAACAGGGGCTAACACCGGGGAGCTGTTTTTT. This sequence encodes CASSSTGANTGELFF.

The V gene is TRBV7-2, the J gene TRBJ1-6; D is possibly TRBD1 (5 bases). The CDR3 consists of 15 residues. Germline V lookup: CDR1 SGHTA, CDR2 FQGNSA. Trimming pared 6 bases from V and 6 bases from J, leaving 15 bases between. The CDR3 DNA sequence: TGTGCCAGCAGGGGTAGAACAGGTCGTAATTCACCCCTCCACTTT. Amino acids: CASRGRTGRNSPLHF.

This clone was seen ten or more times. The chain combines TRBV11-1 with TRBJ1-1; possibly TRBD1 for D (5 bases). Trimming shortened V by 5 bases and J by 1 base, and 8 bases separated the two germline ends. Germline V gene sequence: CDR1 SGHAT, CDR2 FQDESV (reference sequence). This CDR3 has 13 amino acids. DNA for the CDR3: TGTGCCAGCAGCCCCGGGGGGAACACTGAAGCTTTCTTT. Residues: CASSPGGNTEAFF.

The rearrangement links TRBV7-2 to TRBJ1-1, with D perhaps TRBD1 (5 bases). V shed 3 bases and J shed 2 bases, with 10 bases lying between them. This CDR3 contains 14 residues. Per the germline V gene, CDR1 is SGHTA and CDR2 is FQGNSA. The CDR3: CASSFGRVNTEAFF. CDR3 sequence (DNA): TGTGCCAGCAGCTTTGGCAGGGTAAACACTGAAGCTTTCTTT.